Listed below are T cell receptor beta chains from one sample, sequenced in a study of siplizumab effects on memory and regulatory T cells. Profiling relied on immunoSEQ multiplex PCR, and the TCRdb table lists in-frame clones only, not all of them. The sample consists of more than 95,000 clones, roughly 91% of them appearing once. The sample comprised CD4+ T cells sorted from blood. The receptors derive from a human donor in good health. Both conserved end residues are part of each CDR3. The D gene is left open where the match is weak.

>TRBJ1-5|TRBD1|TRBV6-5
CASSTTGVDQPQHF
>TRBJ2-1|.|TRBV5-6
CASSFSPPRGNEQFF
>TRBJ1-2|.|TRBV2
CASSAGYGYTF
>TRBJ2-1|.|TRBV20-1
CSASLFWEQFF
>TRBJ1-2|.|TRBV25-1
CASSDYTAGGYTF
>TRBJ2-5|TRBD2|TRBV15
CATSRVVSGGAETQYF
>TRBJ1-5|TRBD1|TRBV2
CASHRGADQPQHF
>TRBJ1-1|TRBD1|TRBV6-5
CASSYGTGGSEAFF
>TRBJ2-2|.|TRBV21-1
CASSKVVEYTGELFF
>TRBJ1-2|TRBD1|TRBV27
CASSQGQGNYGYTF
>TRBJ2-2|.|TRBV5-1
CASSLVRGANTGELFF
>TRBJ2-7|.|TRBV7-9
CASSPGSAVSSYEQYF
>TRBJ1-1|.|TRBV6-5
CASSSWTPNTEAFF
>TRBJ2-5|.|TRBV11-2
CASSFGAQETQYF
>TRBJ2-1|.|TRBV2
CASTHEVLRSYNEQFF
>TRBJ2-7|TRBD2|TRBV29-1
CSVRTSGSYEQYF
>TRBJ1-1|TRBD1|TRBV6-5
CASPRGFTEAFF
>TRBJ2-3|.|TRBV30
CAWSVLDHTQYF
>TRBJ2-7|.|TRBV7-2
CASSLPSSYEQYF
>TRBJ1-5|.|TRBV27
CASSLTGLGWPQHF
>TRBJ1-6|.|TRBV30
CAWSAGRDNSPLHF
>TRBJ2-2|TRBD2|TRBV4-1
CASSHRRILAGGSTGELFF
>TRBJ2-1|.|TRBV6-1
CASSEVFYNEQFF
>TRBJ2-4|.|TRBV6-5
CASSSSLAKNIQYF
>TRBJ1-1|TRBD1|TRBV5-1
CASSLQGVGTEAFF
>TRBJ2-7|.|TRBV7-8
CASSFGSRIESYEQYF
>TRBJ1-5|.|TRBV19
CATQARGGRWNQPQHF
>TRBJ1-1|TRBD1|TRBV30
CAWIGGFGRNTEAFF
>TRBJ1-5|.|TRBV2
CASSDLRAGNQPQHF
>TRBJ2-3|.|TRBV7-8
CASSLAMRGQDTQYF
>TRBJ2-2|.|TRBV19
CASSITQAANTGELFF
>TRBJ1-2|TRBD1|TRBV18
CASSPTGGNYGYTF
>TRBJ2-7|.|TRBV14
CASSQTAYEQYF
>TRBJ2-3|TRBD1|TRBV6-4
CASSGQGSDTQYF
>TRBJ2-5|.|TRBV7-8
CASSTDPLISWVGGRGKTQYF
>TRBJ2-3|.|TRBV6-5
CASSYSIGDIRDTQYF
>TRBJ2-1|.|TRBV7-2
CASQRTTYNEQFF
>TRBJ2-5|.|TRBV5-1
CASSFFVQETQYF
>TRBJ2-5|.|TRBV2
CASRTGETQYF